These 8 T cell receptor beta chains came from one sample sequenced in a study of T-cell reconstitution after alpha-beta-depleted transplantation in children. Preparation of the TCRbeta library was carried out with unique molecular identifiers. TCRdb recomputed calls from the PCR reads with MiXCR, one row per CDR3 protein. This table has approximately 130,000 distinct CDR3 sequences, roughly 10% appearing once. The source was PBMCs, mostly from graft donor cells, collected 180 days after TCRalphabeta/CD19-depleted stem cell transplant. Receptors were obtained from a girl less than two years old who had a stem cell transplant for combined immunodeficiency, so the T cells may come from the graft donor.

The V and J genes are TRBV6-2 or TRBV6-3 and TRBJ2-1; 11 positions match TRBD2. Germline V lookup: CDR1 MNHEY, CDR2 SVGEGT. Trimming cost V 10 bases and J 5 bases; bases outside gene matches: 1. The CDR3 spans 12 residues. The CDR3 sequence: CATGLADNEQFF. The CDR3 DNA reads as TGTGCCACGGGACTAGCGGACAATGAGCAGTTCTTC.

This rearrangement joins TRBV29-1 to TRBJ2-2; TRBD2 agrees at 9 bases. The CDR3 is 13 residues long. V gave up 7 bases and J gave up 5 bases; unmatched junction bases: 5. Germline V gene sequence: CDR1 SQVTM, CDR2 ANQGSEA. The CDR3 region has the DNA TGCAGCGGACTAGCGGTGAGGACCGGGGAGCTGTTTTTT. It specifies CSGLAVRTGELFF.

Only a few counts were recorded for this clonotype. The DNA of the CDR3 is TGCGCCAGCAGCTTGAGGACAGGGGATAGTTCACCCCTCCACTTT. It specifies CASSLRTGDSSPLHF. This chain joins TRBV5-1 and TRBJ1-6; TRBD1 matches 9 bases. This CDR3 has 15 residues. J was trimmed by 9 bases and V by 1 base; bases with no gene match: 5. From germline, CDR1 is SGHRS and CDR2 YFSETQ.

This clonotype was detected only a few times. This chain uses TRBV20-1 with TRBJ1-5; maybe TRBD1 (5 bases). The CDR3 loop spans 13 amino acids. Trimming took 4 bases from V and 3 from J, leaving 10 bases between them. CDR1 and CDR2 from the germline V gene are DFQATT and SNEGSKA (reference sequence). The CDR3 reads CSANRDPNQPQHF. The CDR3 coding sequence is TGCAGTGCTAATCGGGACCCCAATCAGCCCCAGCATTTT.

This chain joins TRBV29-1 and TRBJ1-2; D is unresolved. The germline gives CDR1 SQVTM, CDR2 ANQGSEA. V was clipped by 1 base and J by 2 bases, with 5 bases between them. This CDR3 is 12 amino acids long. CDR3 loop: CSVEGQNYGYTF. The CDR3 DNA reads TGCAGCGTTGAAGGGCAGAACTATGGCTACACCTTC. Looking up the rest from reference TRBV29-1 and TRBJ1-2 gives the full variable domain: SAVISQKPSRDICQRGTSLTIQCQVDSQVTMMFWYRQQPGQSLTLIATANQGSEATYESGFVIDKFPISRPNLTFSTLTVSNMSPEDSSIYLCSVEGQNYGYTFGSGTRLTVV.

The chain has TRBV12-3 or TRBV12-4 and TRBJ2-3, with TRBD2 as a possible D gene (5 bases). The CDR3 is 17 residues long. Trimming removed 3 bases at V and 4 bases at J, with 20 bases between. CDR3: CASSFSLLMSGADTQYF. CDR3 DNA sequence: TGTGCCAGCAGTTTCTCGTTGCTTATGAGCGGCGCAGATACGCAGTATTTT.

Ten or more counts support this clonotype. The rearrangement links TRBV5-1 to TRBJ2-3, with 7 bases that match TRBD1. J lost 2 bases, V lost 5 bases, and 5 bases had no gene match. From germline, CDR1 is SGHRS and CDR2 YFSETQ. This CDR3 comprises 14 residues. In nucleotides, the CDR3 is TGCGCCAGCAGTCAGGGGACAGCCACAGATACGCAGTATTTT. Amino acids: CASSQGTATDTQYF.

The chain has TRBV29-1 and TRBJ2-2; D is uncertain. V was clipped by 0 bases and J by 3 bases, with 5 bases between them. CDR1 SQVTM and CDR2 ANQGSEA come from the germline V gene. The CDR3 runs 13 residues. The CDR3 sequence is CSVEEADTGELFF. The CDR3 region has the DNA TGCAGCGTTGAAGAGGCCGACACCGGGGAGCTGTTTTTT.